This TCR beta chain was identified in a study of shared clonotypes between healthy human individuals. Some clones are missing from TCRdb's copy, which holds only in-frame ones; the method was immunoSEQ multiplex PCR. Of around 440,000 clones listed, roughly 80% were seen once; the top ten hold around 12%. CDR1 and CDR2 (germline): MNHNS, SASEGT. This CDR3 is built from 15 residues. Between the trimmed V and J ends, which lost 3 bases and 2 bases, there was a span of 10 bases. This clone came up a few times. The source is a woman between 40 and 55 years old in good health. Some clones in this sample may be carry-over from other donors' samples. The sequencing input was PBMCs. The V and J genes are TRBV6-1 and TRBJ1-4, with TRBD1 as a possible D gene (5 bases). In DNA, the CDR3 is TGTGCCAGCAGTGAGGTAGCAGGGACTAATGAAAAACTGTTTTTT. Translating it yields CASSEVAGTNEKLFF.